This entry is about one T cell receptor (beta chain). No count is given, but going by its frequency this clonotype is medium-sized (0.01 to 0.1%). Its antigen remains undetermined. All participants were free of acute infectious disease and in good physical condition. Neurodegeneration in patients was confirmed with biomarkers including neurofilament, amyloid-beta and tau. Live CSF cells for droplet-based sequencing were sorted with a live/dead marker. CSF was obtained by lumbar puncture, and immune cells were pelleted by centrifugation at 300g. Each CSF sample was examined for red blood cells, and any sample with blood contamination was excluded. CSF cells were cryopreserved in freezing medium, frozen at -80 degrees C overnight, and then transferred to liquid nitrogen for storage. Before analysis, CSF samples had been stored for less than seven months. This sample is drawn from a study of CD8 T cells in cerebrospinal fluid in Alzheimer's disease (dated by TCRdb to about 2020). General notes on the study: The study assessed CSF T cell clonal expansion with two single-cell approaches: plate-based nested PCR sequencing and droplet-based sequencing. A total of some 25 samples were covered by the CSF gene-expression analysis, in which Parkinson's disease patients were included. In the droplet-based CSF analysis comparing patients with controls, there were 10 or so healthy controls (around 11,000 cells) and 10 or so patients with MCI or Alzheimer's disease (approximately 9,800 cells). The study tested whether clonally expanded T cells were present in cerebrospinal fluid from healthy elderly individuals and from patients with neurodegenerative disease.

What the study reported, not specific to this receptor: The authors warned that finding EBV-specific TCRs in CSF does not prove a causal connection between EBV and Alzheimer's disease. In patients with MCI or Alzheimer's disease, the biggest CSF clone accounted for a larger percentage of TCRs than in controls. Only samples with detectable clones went into the overall clonality comparison: around eleven healthy, 5 MCI, 5 AD, and 6 PD. The EBV-specific clones were neither the most highly expanded clones nor enriched among patients. In pooled data, a highly expanded clone (at least 3% of TCRs) was found in 1 of 10 healthy subjects versus 4 of 6 Alzheimer's patients.

Based on the germline V gene, the CDR1 and CDR2 sequences are LGHNA and YSLEER. The CDR3, cysteine through phenylalanine, is 15 amino acids long. The nucleotide record is missing. Library preparation used 10x single-cell sequencing. 10X Genomics single-cell V(D)J and 5' gene-expression libraries were used to profile CSF cells. An Illumina NextSeq550 was used to sequence CSF single-cell TCR libraries. Per the authors' processing: After V(D)J reads were mapped to the vdj-GRCh38 alts ensemble 2.0.0 reference, the Cell Ranger vdj pipeline was used to analyse the reads. Cell barcodes sharing the same set of productive CDR3 nucleotide sequences were defined as clonotypes. Clonotype information was added to Seurat v3.0 gene-expression metadata to link clonality with transcriptional profiles. Any CSF cell with more than 1,800 genes, more than 7,500 UMIs or more than 10% mitochondrial reads was removed. CDR3-beta sequences were compared against VDJdb to identify TCRs with known antigen specificity. Network analysis of clone sharing used the R package qgraph and included only TCRs with complete alpha and beta chains. Following TCRdb reprocessing, every CDR3 protein sequence forms one entry, and DNA is not provided. These V and J calls originate from TCRdb's pipeline instead of the authors' own analysis. The sample table includes roughly 1,200 distinct CDR3 sequences. Approximately 7.5% of the sample lies in the top ten.

The sequence joins TRBV4-3 to TRBJ2-3; the TCRdb call, TRBD1, lacks DNA for checking. This receptor was obtained from a human donor with Alzheimer's disease. Sequenced sample: cerebrospinal fluid. The CDR3 reads as follows: CASSQEAGAEDTQYF.